The T cell receptor beta chain described here comes from a study of cytomegalovirus exposure and HLA in healthy donors (dated by TCRdb to about 2017). About the investigation overall: An earlier analysis of some 500 of the donors reported 276 Gb of sequence data and roughly 100 million unique TCR beta sequences from some 180 million T cells. Approximately 310 gigabases of sequencing data and around 87 million unique TCR sequences were included in an early release covering around 600 HLA-typed donors. The genetic ancestry cluster associated with self-reported Caucasian donors included over 80% of the roughly 400 genotyped donors. The study aimed to test whether signatures of past pathogen exposure could be identified by cataloging public T cell receptors. The study profiled the T cell repertoires of under 850 subjects by immunosequencing and related them to cytomegalovirus serostatus. Along with the roughly 670-subject first cohort, a separate validation cohort of over a hundred different subjects was used. To predict cytomegalovirus infection status, the study brought together high-throughput TCR immunosequencing, statistical association of individual TCRs with disease status, and machine learning. In a later analysis, previously published TCR beta repertoires from roughly 710 donors were re-analyzed and high-resolution HLA genotyping was added so that TCR occurrence patterns could be studied. In the later analysis, no new phenotypic data were used to find candidate immune exposures; instead, reliance was placed on TCR beta sequences and their occurrence across donors. An earlier analysis of 500 to 750 of the donors applied high-throughput TCR beta sequencing to assess whether each TCR beta V gene segment acted as functional or pseudogenic. Alongside the repertoire data, information on donor age, sex, ethnicity and CMV serostatus was compiled. A later genetic analysis took genome-wide SNP genotypes for 398 of the 666 donors and used that subset as a discovery cohort. Every repertoire in the discovery cohort had been generated on one and the same sequencing platform. Class I and class II HLA loci were covered by the typing at four-digit resolution. Typing coverage differed by locus: A, B, C, DRB1 and DQB1 were typed in about 620-630 donors, DQA1 in 522, DPA1 in around 600, and DPB1 in 472. Roughly 5 DR-DQ haplotypes were handled as single units for association and clustering, since linkage in the cohort was strong. Among over 350 genotyped donors of the cohort, an average of around 240,000 unique TCR beta nucleotide sequences were sequenced per donor, roughly a sixth of them non-productive. Beyond this particular receptor, the publication reports: In a later analysis, around 15,000 TCR beta sequences were associated with specific HLA alleles at a false discovery rate of 0.05. A total of fewer than 200 TCR beta chains were listed by the study as associated with cytomegalovirus. A later genetic analysis reported fewer N-insertions in productive TCRs among donors in an Asian-associated ancestry cluster than the roughly 620-donor mean. A group of highly shared sequence variants was considered likely to be a technical artifact of the sequencing pipeline. A further reported finding was that TCR beta sequences accurately predicted the HLA-A and HLA-B alleles for most subjects in the first cohort. Because HLA typing was unavailable for some donors at each locus, only the typed subset was used in association tests. Across donors, most TCR sequences were observed very rarely, whereas some public TCRs were present in many individuals. The classifier was reported to diagnose cytomegalovirus status with high specificity and sensitivity in both the original and validation cohorts. A later analysis found that most CMV-associated TCR beta chains appeared HLA-restricted, with HLA associations seemingly driven largely by CMV exposure. The earlier analysis of approximately 590 of the donors excluded some 15 rarely observed V segments, including chromosome 9 orphons, because counts were too low. The presence/absence analyses assumed that sequencing depth was roughly uniform across donors, and that assumption may not be true. In a later genetic analysis, a missense DCLRE1C variant was associated with V-gene and J-gene trimming of TCR beta chains, and the association was replicated in an independent cohort. CMV serostatus was the only immune exposure information available for the cohort. The 87-base-pair reads could not distinguish some IMGT-functional V segments, including TRBV6-2 and TRBV6-3, so those segments were excluded. In a later analysis, HLA-associated TCR beta chains were found to be more clonally expanded and to have lower generation probabilities than equally common non-associated chains. Only TCR beta chains were sequenced in this cohort, and the absence of alpha or paired-chain data limited detectable features. According to the authors, the approach could potentially be generalized to other disease states and immunological phenotypes. Linkage disequilibrium might explain the correlated functional status among segregating V segments, but an unknown experimental factor could not be ruled out. According to a later analysis, parvovirus B19, influenza, CMV and Epstein-Barr virus appeared linked to several top co-occurrence clusters. In a later analysis, TCR association rates were found to vary across HLA loci, with the most associated TCRs seen for DRB1 alleles and the fewest for HLA-C alleles. Assigning TCR associations to individual alleles was difficult when HLA alleles, especially DR and DQ, strongly co-occurred. In an earlier analysis of 587 of the donors, most TCR beta V segments appeared in productive rearrangements about 87% or about 30% of the time, broadly matching IMGT annotations. A few of the identified cytomegalovirus-associated TCR beta chains were confirmed in vitro to be specific for cytomegalovirus antigens.

The CDR3 sequence holds 17 residues, the cysteine and phenylalanine included. Solely the CDR3 DNA is kept, with 51 bases framed from the first base. CDR1 SGHAT and CDR2 FQNNGV are derived from the germline V gene. V has 2 bases trimmed and J has 1 base trimmed; junction bases matching no gene number 10. This clone was observed a handful of times. Its cognate antigen has yet to be identified. Base qualities were left out, and no much larger clone turns up one base away. The cohort comprised 550 to 700 healthy bone marrow donors. At the time of sampling, every cohort member was nominally healthy, though immune exposures that went unrecorded were likely present. The donor tested CMV seronegative and was one of the 352 seronegative cohort members. Each donor provided a peripheral blood sample, and peripheral blood mononuclear cells were used for TCR beta sequencing. Genomic DNA extraction from the blood cell samples was performed with the Qiagen DNeasy Blood Extraction Kit.

The method behind the library was the immunoSEQ multiplex PCR assay. A mixture of 60 forward primers for TCR Vbeta segments and 13 reverse primers for TCR Jbeta segments was used in the multiplex PCR. A multiplex PCR assay on genomic DNA amplified the CDR3 region of rearranged TCR beta genes. Amplified TCR beta libraries were sequenced as 87-base-pair reads on the Illumina HiSeq System. The study's own analysis went as follows. In a later analysis, 70 million to 95 million unique TCR beta chains were counted across the approximately 640 repertoires, and around 10 million of these chains were shared by at least two donors. To remove PCR and sequencing errors, raw reads were error-corrected and collapsed into unique sequences using a nearest-neighbor algorithm that merged closely related sequences. Alignment of CDR3 sequences to IMGT reference sequences was used to assign V, D and J gene segments. For a sequence to be retained, at least a six-nucleotide match to both a V gene segment and a J gene segment was required. A rearrangement counted as productive if the CDR3 had no stop codons and remained in frame with V and J, and every other rearrangement counted as non-productive. Following IMGT convention, CDR3 was defined as the stretch from the second conserved V-encoded cysteine to the conserved J-encoded phenylalanine. The earlier analysis of fewer than 750 of the donors excluded sequences that lacked an unambiguous match to a single V gene segment. In an earlier analysis of several hundred of the donors, a V segment was called functional when productive rearrangements were above 56.7%, and segregating when the standard deviation between donors exceeded 5%. A statistical classification framework was developed to diagnose cytomegalovirus status using the catalog of TCR beta chain sequences. V and J gene assignment, in a later analysis, came from comparing TCR nucleotide sequences with IMGT/GENE-DB human TR gene sequences. In a later analysis, CDR3 sequences and most-parsimonious VDJ recombination scenarios were assigned using the TCRdist pipeline. In a later analysis, every TCR beta chain was defined by the combination of its CDR3 amino acid sequence and its V-gene family, and reads without a unique V-gene family were dropped. A later analysis removed several hundred highly shared, low-generation-probability nucleotide sequences to deal with suspected cross-contamination and a sequencing artifact. In a later analysis, a clonal expansion index was calculated for each public chain from normalized within-repertoire ranks of inferred template counts. A later analysis computed generation probabilities with a VDJ recombination model fitted to out-of-frame rearrangements, and checked the results against IGoR. In a later analysis, TCR-TCR, TCR-HLA and TCR-CMV co-occurrence was scored with hypergeometric tests, and a repertoire-size bias correction was applied to TCR pairs. To estimate false discovery rates, a later analysis permuted the HLA or CMV assignments 20 times. In a later analysis, co-occurring TCRs were grouped with DBSCAN, and TCRdist sequence similarity was added when clustering was performed within HLA-allele-positive subsets. Co-occurrence clustering excluded repertoires with fewer than 30,000 or more than 120,000 public chains, plus five with anomalous nucleotide sharing. Sourced from immuneACCESS, this table was stored by TCRdb with only in-frame sequences that have V and J called. A share of the clones is absent; for the studies checked, an unresolved V gene accounts for under half, and the remainder has no known explanation. That table supplies the V and J calls and clone size; D and trimming were determined from the DNA. The sample has about 83,000 clones on record, 80% to 90% of them singletons. 1.5% to 2% of the sample is in the top ten clones.

The sample taken for sequencing was PBMCs. Recombination connected TRBV11-2 to TRBJ2-5; TRBD2 agrees with 7 junctional bases. The source is a woman between 25 and 40 years old in good health and CMV-seronegative. The bases read TGTGCCAGCAGCTTACAGGTTCTCGCGGGGGTCCAAGAGACCCAGTACTTC. Translation gives CASSLQVLAGVQETQYF.